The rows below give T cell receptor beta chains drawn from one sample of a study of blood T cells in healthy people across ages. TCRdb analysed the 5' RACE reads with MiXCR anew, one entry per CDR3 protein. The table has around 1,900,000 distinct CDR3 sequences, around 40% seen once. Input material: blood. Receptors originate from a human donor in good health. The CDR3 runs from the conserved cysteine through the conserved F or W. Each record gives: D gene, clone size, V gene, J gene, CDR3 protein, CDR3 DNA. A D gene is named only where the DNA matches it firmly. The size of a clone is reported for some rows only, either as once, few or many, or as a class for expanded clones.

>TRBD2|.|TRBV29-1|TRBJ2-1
CSVDRAGVRNEQFF
TGCAGCGTTGACAGGGCGGGAGTACGTAATGAGCAGTTCTTC
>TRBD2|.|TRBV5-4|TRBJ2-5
CASSRGTSGGETQYF
TGTGCCAGCAGCCGGGGGACTAGCGGGGGTGAGACCCAGTACTTC
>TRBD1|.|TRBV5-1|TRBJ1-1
CASSWAGTGGTEAFF
TGCGCCAGCAGCTGGGCCGGGACAGGGGGCACTGAAGCTTTCTTT
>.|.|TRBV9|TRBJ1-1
CASSGKEGDTEAFF
TGTGCCAGCAGCGGCAAGGAGGGGGACACTGAAGCTTTCTTT
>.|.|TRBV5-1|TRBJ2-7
CASSYKPRRNSYEQYF
TGCGCCAGCAGCTACAAACCACGACGGAATTCCTACGAGCAGTACTTC
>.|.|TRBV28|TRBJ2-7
CASSLETGPSYEQYF
TGTGCCAGCAGTTTAGAGACAGGTCCCTCCTACGAGCAGTACTTC
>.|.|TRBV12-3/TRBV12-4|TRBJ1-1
CASSIQGGTSGAFF
TGTGCCAGCAGTATCCAAGGAGGGACCTCCGGAGCTTTCTTT
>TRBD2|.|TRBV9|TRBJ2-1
CASSVRAGGGNEQFF
TGTGCCAGCAGCGTACGAGCGGGAGGGGGGAATGAGCAGTTCTTC
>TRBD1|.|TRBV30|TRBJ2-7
CAWSIRTGRFTYEQYF
TGTGCCTGGAGTATCAGGACAGGGCGCTTTACCTACGAGCAGTACTTC
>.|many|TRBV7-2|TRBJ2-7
CASSLRANEGYEQYF
TGTGCCAGCAGCTTAAGGGCCAACGAGGGGTACGAGCAGTACTTC
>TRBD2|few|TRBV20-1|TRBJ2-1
CSAREPTSVDDEQFF
TGCAGTGCTAGAGAGCCAACTAGCGTGGACGATGAGCAGTTCTTC